This TCR beta chain was identified in a study of Ad26.COV2.S vaccination and SARS-CoV-2 variants. Whole-study findings and limits: TCR breadth and depth analyses may have underestimated total T cell responses. People who got the vaccine had more spike-specific TCR breadth than people who got placebo. Vaccine recipients and placebo recipients showed similar non-spike TCR breadth. There was reportedly substantial breadth in spike-specific CD8+ and CD4+ T cell responses after vaccination.

Sequenced by immunoSEQ multiplex PCR; TCRdb stores in-frame clones only, minus some. The sample holds around 350,000 clones; about 91% are singletons and the top ten take about 3.8%. Trimming left V 5 bases short and J 4 bases short, with 15 bases between. Germline V gene sequence: CDR1 MNHNY, CDR2 SVGAGI (reference sequence). The CDR3 has 15 residues. To note about this clone: The antigen is undetermined.

This rearrangement joins TRBV6-6 to TRBJ1-3; D is perhaps TRBD1 (6 bases). Material: peripheral blood, obtained after recovery from COVID-19. The sequence came from a human donor who had recovered from COVID-19. The CDR3 is CASSRTGTRGNTIYF. In DNA form, the CDR3 reads TGTGCCAGCAGTCGTACCGGGACACGCGGAAACACCATATATTTT.